One and the same sample provided the 29 T cell receptor beta chains below, sequenced in a study of cytomegalovirus exposure and HLA in healthy donors. Use of 60 Vbeta and 13 Jbeta primers characterized the PCR. Clones were read by immunoSEQ multiplex PCR, and TCRdb kept only the in-frame ones, dropping some. The data contain 130,000 to 150,000 clones, approximately 80% of them seen just once; the ten biggest clones take up approximately 6%. The source material was PBMCs. These receptors were taken from a man younger than 45 in good health and CMV-seropositive.

The chain employs TRBV27 and TRBJ1-1; 9 bases line up with TRBD1. The V gene's germline CDR1 is MNHEY and CDR2 SMNVEV (reference sequence). This CDR3 contains 16 residues. The trim removed 5 bases at V and 0 bases at J, leaving 7 bases unmatched. For the CDR3, the DNA is TGTGCCAGCAGTAAAACCGGGACAGGGCTGAACACTGAAGCTTTCTTT. Its protein is CASSKTGTGLNTEAFF.

The chain couples TRBV9 to TRBJ2-3; possibly TRBD1 for D (6 bases). There are 16 residues in the CDR3. Trimming stripped 3 bases from V and 8 bases from J, with 22 bases between. Germline V gives CDR1 SGDLS, CDR2 YYNGEE. CDR3 sequence reads: CASSAYLGGAAGTQYF. CDR3 nucleotides: TGTGCCAGCAGCGCCTATCTAGGGGGAGCGGCTGGTACGCAGTATTTT.

The V gene is TRBV28, the J gene TRBJ2-5; 8 positions match TRBD1. The germline CDR1 and CDR2 sequences are MDHEN and SYDVKM. CDR3 size: 14 residues. V was clipped by 6 bases and J by 0 bases; unmatched bases: 3. CDR3: CASSPDRDQETQYF. Written as DNA, the CDR3 is TGTGCCAGCAGCCCGGACAGGGACCAAGAGACCCAGTACTTC.

This sequence joins TRBV29-1 and TRBJ1-1; 8 nucleotides agree with TRBD1. V lost 7 bases, J lost 3 bases, and 4 bases stayed unmatched. This CDR3 is 12 amino acids long. Germline V gene data show CDR1 as SQVTM and CDR2 as ANQGSEA. The CDR3 is CSALQGDTEAFF. In DNA, the CDR3 is TGCAGCGCCCTACAGGGGGACACTGAAGCTTTCTTT.

This clone was found once. J is TRBJ2-7 and V is TRBV6-6; 11 bases map to TRBD1. This CDR3 contains 14 residues. The ends lost 2 bases at V and 4 bases at J; junction bases unmatched: 1. The germline CDR1 and CDR2 sequences are MNHNY and SVGAGI (reference sequence). CDR3 DNA: TGTGCCAGCAGTTACCGGGACAGGGGGTACGAGCAGTACTTC. This translates into CASSYRDRGYEQYF.

The chain links TRBV27 to TRBJ2-3; D may be TRBD2 (5 bases). The ends were cut back, 4 bases at V and 11 bases at J, with 16 bases in the middle. The CDR3 runs to 13 residues. Looked up from germline, CDR1 is MNHEY and CDR2 is SMNVEV (reference sequence). The CDR3 is CASSYSEKLEQYF. The CDR3 region has the DNA TGTGCCAGCAGTTATTCCGAAAAACTAGAGCAGTATTTT.

This clone was detected only a few times. The CDR3 DNA reads TGTGCCAGCAGCGTCTATGAGGATACGCAGTATTTT. This sequence encodes CASSVYEDTQYF. The genes are TRBV7-6 and TRBJ2-3; D unresolved. Germline values: CDR1 SGHVS, CDR2 FNYEAQ. The V gene lost 5 bases and the J gene lost 6 bases, with 9 bases spanning the gap. The CDR3 is 12 residues long.

The V and J genes are TRBV12-5 and TRBJ2-1, with 14 bases aligning to TRBD2. J was trimmed by 0 bases and V by 3 bases; bases with no gene match: 10. CDR1 is LGHNT, CDR2 FRNRAP, per germline. CDR3 length: 20 amino acids. CDR3 residues: CASGFLGLAGGLSSYNEQFF. DNA of the CDR3: TGTGCTAGTGGTTTCCTTGGACTAGCGGGGGGCTTGAGCTCCTACAATGAGCAGTTCTTC. Supplemented by reference TRBV12-5 and TRBJ2-1, the full variable domain reads DARVTQTPRHKVTEMGQEVTMRCQPILGHNTVFWYRQTMMQGLELLAYFRNRAPLDDSGMPKDRFSAEMPDATLATLKIQPSEPRDSAVYFCASGFLGLAGGLSSYNEQFFGPGTRLTVL.

The genes are TRBV2 and TRBJ2-7; 11 bases line up with TRBD1. This CDR3 is built from 13 residues. Trimming removed 6 bases from V and 5 bases from J; junction bases left unmatched: 3. The V gene's germline CDR1 is SNHLY and CDR2 FYNNEI. The CDR3, as DNA: TGTGCCAGCAGCCGGGACAGGGGGGACGAGCAGTACTTC. As protein: CASSRDRGDEQYF.

The CDR3 here is CASSGTGIEQYF. The CDR3 nucleotides are TGCGCCAGCAGTGGGACAGGGATCGAGCAGTACTTC. The rearrangement uses TRBV10-1 and TRBJ2-7, with 8 bases aligning to TRBD1. V was clipped by 4 bases and J by 6 bases; unmatched bases: 2. This CDR3 has 12 amino acids. Looked up from germline, CDR1 is WNHNN and CDR2 is SYGVQD (reference sequence).

The genes are TRBV19 and TRBJ2-3; perhaps TRBD2 as D (5 bases). The V gene's germline CDR1 is LNHDA and CDR2 SQIVND (reference sequence). CDR3 length: 14 amino acids. V shed 9 bases and J shed 3 bases, with 16 bases lying between them. The DNA of the CDR3 is TGTGCCAGCAAACTAGTGCCTGGGACAGATACGCAGTATTTT. Translated: CASKLVPGTDTQYF.

V and J are TRBV7-8 and TRBJ2-2, with 7 bases aligning to TRBD2. The CDR3 has 16 amino acids. CDR1 and CDR2 from the germline V gene are SGHVS and FQNEAQ. V was clipped by 6 bases and J by 4 bases; unmatched bases: 11. CDR3: CASRSMGGYITGELFF. The CDR3 DNA follows: TGTGCCAGCAGGTCGATGGGGGGGTATATCACCGGGGAGCTGTTTTTT.

The rearrangement links TRBV4-2 to TRBJ2-1; 13 bases are a match to TRBD2. Germline CDR1 LGHNA, CDR2 YNFKEQ. The length of the CDR3 is 19 residues. Germline trimming cut 1 base from V and 7 bases from J; bases unmatched to any gene: 13. CDR3 in amino acids: CASSQGGLAGRTLLNEQFF. Here the CDR3 DNA reads TGTGCCAGCAGCCAAGGGGGACTAGCGGGAAGAACATTACTTAATGAGCAGTTCTTC.

The chain carries TRBV4-1 and TRBJ2-2, with 8 bases lining up with TRBD1. V shed 3 bases and J 1 base; nucleotides not matched to a gene: 7. This CDR3 is 17 amino acids long. The germline gives CDR1 MGHRA, CDR2 YSYEKL. In DNA form, the CDR3 reads TGCGCCAGCAGCCACGGCCGGACAGGGAGGAACACCGGGGAGCTGTTTTTT. As protein: CASSHGRTGRNTGELFF.

The table lists this clone with a count of one. This chain links TRBV7-2 with TRBJ1-2; 12 nucleotides agree with TRBD1. There are 16 residues in the CDR3. Germline V lookup: CDR1 SGHTA, CDR2 FQGNSA. Germline trimming cut 6 bases from V and 4 bases from J; bases unmatched to any gene: 9. CDR3 DNA sequence: TGTGCCAGCAGTTCGTTGGGACAGGGGGCCTCCTATGGCTACACCTTC. Translation: CASSSLGQGASYGYTF.

The chain is built from TRBV5-6 and TRBJ1-5, with D tentatively TRBD1 (6 bases). Trimming stripped 1 base from V and 4 bases from J, with 6 bases between. This CDR3 spans 13 amino acids. Germline assignment: CDR1 SGHDT and CDR2 YYEEEE. CDR3 in amino acids: CASSLRGNQPQHF. The CDR3 DNA reads TGTGCCAGCAGCTTGAGGGGGAATCAGCCCCAGCATTTT.

The chain uses TRBV5-1 and TRBJ1-1; the D gene is possibly TRBD1 (5 bases). From germline, CDR1 is SGHRS and CDR2 YFSETQ. Trimming took off 4 bases at V and 5 bases at J, with 18 bases between the two ends. The CDR3 contains 15 residues. The CDR3 is CASSREGSGGTEAFF. The CDR3 coding sequence is TGCGCCAGCAGCCGAGAAGGTAGCGGGGGAACTGAAGCTTTCTTT.

This chain joins TRBV5-3 and TRBJ2-1; 7 bases align to TRBD1. TRBV5-3 falls under the ORF class, with uncertain function. This CDR3 region has 16 residues. The V and J ends lost 3 bases and 2 bases, in that order; junction bases with no gene match: 8. The CDR3 reads CARSYRTGNPYNEQFF. In DNA form, the CDR3 reads TGTGCCAGAAGCTACCGGACAGGCAACCCCTACAATGAGCAGTTCTTC.

This sequence joins TRBV18 and TRBJ1-1, with 7 bases matching TRBD1. Germline V gene lookup returns CDR1 KGHSH and CDR2 LQKENI. The CDR3 spans 14 residues. The V and J ends lost 5 bases and 4 bases, in that order; junction bases with no gene match: 7. The CDR3 reads CASSADRTFTEAFF. CDR3 DNA sequence: TGTGCCAGCTCAGCGGACAGGACATTCACTGAAGCTTTCTTT. The full variable domain, completed using reference TRBV18 and TRBJ1-1, is NAGVMQNPRHLVRRRGQEARLRCSPMKGHSHVYWYRQLPEEGLKFMVYLQKENIIDESGMPKERFSAEFPKEGPSILRIQQVVRGDSAAYFCASSADRTFTEAFFGQGTRLTVV.

The chain links TRBV7-8 to TRBJ1-3; D remains ambiguous. The CDR3 is 15 amino acids. Germline CDR1 is SGHVS and CDR2 is FQNEAQ. V lost 5 bases to trimming and J lost 0 bases, with 11 bases between them. The chain's CDR3 is CASSIDRDSGNTIYF. The CDR3 coding sequence is TGTGCCAGCAGCATAGACCGGGACTCTGGAAACACCATATATTTT.

V is TRBV15 and J is TRBJ2-1; TRBD2 is a possible D gene (6 bases). The CDR3 contains 13 residues. V dropped 1 base and J dropped 9 bases, with 10 bases sitting between them. Per germline, CDR1 LNHNV and CDR2 YYDKDF (reference sequence). The CDR3: CATSRGGGVEQFF. The DNA of the CDR3 is TGTGCCACCAGCAGAGGCGGAGGGGTTGAGCAGTTCTTC. Together with reference TRBV15 and TRBJ2-1, the CDR3 gives the full variable domain: DAMVIQNPRYQVTQFGKPVTLSCSQTLNHNVMYWYQQKSSQAPKLLFHYYDKDFNNEADTPDNFQSRRPNTSFCFLDIRSPGLGDTAMYLCATSRGGGVEQFFGPGTRLTVL.

A few counts support this clone. The chain carries TRBV7-8 and TRBJ2-7; D is possibly TRBD1 (6 bases). CDR1 and CDR2 from the germline V gene are SGHVS and FQNEAQ. V lost 0 bases to trimming and J lost 3 bases, with 15 bases between them. The CDR3 consists of 16 residues. The CDR3 protein is CASSLAWGQFYYEQYF. The CDR3 DNA is TGTGCCAGCAGCTTAGCGTGGGGGCAGTTCTACTACGAGCAGTACTTC.

This chain links TRBV29-1 with TRBJ2-7, with 10 bases fitting TRBD1. The germline V gene has CDR1 SQVTM and CDR2 ANQGSEA. The CDR3 runs to 11 residues. The junction had 4 bases not matched to a gene; V was cut back by 8 bases and J by 6 bases. The DNA for the CDR3 is TGCAGCTCCGGGACAGGGGCCGAGCAGTACTTC. Translation: CSSGTGAEQYF.

The genes are TRBV7-2 and TRBJ2-7; 11 bases map to TRBD1. Per the germline V gene, CDR1 is SGHTA and CDR2 is FQGNSA. This CDR3 is built from 15 residues. The ends lost 4 bases at V and 3 bases at J; junction bases unmatched: 5. CDR3: CASSSRGQGVYEQYF. Written as DNA, the CDR3 is TGTGCCAGCAGCTCCCGGGGACAGGGGGTCTACGAGCAGTACTTC.

This clone showed up just a few times. This chain links TRBV11-2 with TRBJ1-5; unclear D gene. Germline CDR1 is SGHAT and CDR2 is FQNNGV. The CDR3 has 14 residues. The V end was cut by 1 base, the J end by 4 bases, with 8 bases between. The CDR3 region has the DNA TGTGCCAGCAGCTTAGGACTATTTAATCAGCCCCAGCATTTT. This codes for CASSLGLFNQPQHF. Full variable domain (missing parts from reference TRBV11-2 and TRBJ1-5): EAGVAQSPRYKIIEKRQSVAFWCNPISGHATLYWYQQILGQGPKLLIQFQNNGVVDDSQLPKDRFSAERLKGVDSTLKIQPAKLEDSAVYLCASSLGLFNQPQHFGDGTRLSIL.

The chain uses TRBV5-1 and TRBJ1-5, with D unclear. Deletions cut 1 base from V and 7 bases from J, with 9 bases between. The CDR3 length is 13 residues. CDR1 SGHRS and CDR2 YFSETQ come from the germline V gene. CDR3 loop: CASSLWEGQPQHF. In DNA form, the CDR3 reads TGCGCCAGCAGCTTGTGGGAGGGACAGCCCCAGCATTTT.

This chain uses TRBV6-5 with TRBJ1-1; D remains unclear. Germline V gives CDR1 MNHEY, CDR2 SVGAGI. The V gene lost 5 bases and the J gene lost 1 base, with 11 bases spanning the gap. The CDR3 has 14 residues. CDR3 nucleotide sequence: TGTGCCAGCAGTGAGGATTGGTGGAACACTGAAGCTTTCTTT. Residues: CASSEDWWNTEAFF.

The chain couples TRBV5-5 to TRBJ1-1, with TRBD1 matching 7 bases. The CDR3 is 13 residues long. The ends lost 7 bases at V and 8 bases at J; junction bases unmatched: 11. CDR1 is SGHKS and CDR2 is YYEKEE in the germline V gene (reference sequence). This CDR3 reads CASYLWGQREAFF. CDR3 coding DNA: TGTGCCAGCTACCTCTGGGGACAGAGAGAAGCTTTCTTT.

This chain uses TRBV11-2 with TRBJ2-2; D uncertain. The CDR3 is 14 residues long. The V gene's germline CDR1 is SGHAT and CDR2 FQNNGV. V was trimmed by 5 bases and J by 0 bases, leaving 7 bases between them. CDR3 bases: TGTGCCAGCAGCCACGACACGAACACCGGGGAGCTGTTTTTT. Protein sequence: CASSHDTNTGELFF.